Listed below are T cell receptor beta chains from one sample, sequenced in a study of T cells in Graves' hyperthyroidism and ophthalmopathy. TCRdb used MiXCR to reprocess the multiplex PCR reads, holding one entry per CDR3 protein. The sample consists of some 600,000 distinct CDR3 sequences, approximately 14% of them appearing once. Sequenced sample: blood. These receptors were taken from a woman aged 30 to 39 with Graves' hyperthyroidism that later progressed to Graves' ophthalmopathy. Both conserved end residues are trimmed from each CDR3.

j_call v_call cdr3_aa
TRBJ1-1 TRBV5-1 ASRLQLETEAF
TRBJ1-1 TRBV5-1 ASSWGGGAGDGNTEAF
TRBJ2-2 TRBV24-1 ATSDPSGRANTGELF
TRBJ1-1 TRBV20-1 SAPLGPGAF
TRBJ1-5 TRBV5-6 ASSLYPPGTNQPQH
TRBJ2-1 TRBV20-1 SAPTSGSGGNEQF
TRBJ2-7 TRBV6-2/TRBV6-3 ASGGAYEQY
TRBJ2-7 TRBV11-2 ASSSRTGGEQY
TRBJ1-4 TRBV12-3/TRBV12-4 ASSLSQGDEKLF
TRBJ2-3 TRBV12-3/TRBV12-4 ASSLRETGTDTQY
TRBJ2-4 TRBV5-6 ASSLASEYLAKNIQY
TRBJ1-2 TRBV3-1 ASSQDRGEGYT
TRBJ1-4 TRBV6-1 ASSRQRTNEKLF
TRBJ1-4 TRBV5-1 ASSLWYEGEKLF
TRBJ2-5 TRBV14 ASSQERTEETQY
TRBJ2-3 TRBV12-3/TRBV12-4 ASSPDRTRTDTQY
TRBJ1-5 TRBV29-1 SVGDIYSNQPQH
TRBJ1-5 TRBV20-1 SASRQGRMDQPQH
TRBJ2-6 TRBV3-1 ASSRRTGGLTGANVLT
TRBJ2-7 TRBV11-3 ASSLTSGGAYEQY
TRBJ2-6 TRBV4-2 ASSQGTKNSGANVLT
TRBJ1-1 TRBV29-1 SVVTTGMNTEAF
TRBJ2-1 TRBV19 ASSHGGDYEQF